The rows below give T cell receptor beta chains drawn from one sample of a study of blood T cells in healthy people across ages. TCRdb called the 5' RACE reads again in MiXCR, with one record for every CDR3 protein. The repertoire holds around 690,000 distinct CDR3 sequences, with 58% as singletons. The sequencing input was blood. The receptors derive from a man in his 60s in good health. The CDR3 runs from the conserved cysteine through the conserved F or W. Each record gives: D gene, clone size, J gene, V gene, CDR3 DNA, CDR3 protein. D genes are given only for firm matches. Rows may omit the clone size; those that give it use once, few, many or a size class.

d_gene: -; abundance: -; j_gene: TRBJ1-2; v_gene: TRBV2; CDR3nt: TGTGCCAGCAGTGAACGGGCTTTGTATGGCTACACCTTC; CDR3aa: CASSERALYGYTF
d_gene: TRBD2; abundance: -; j_gene: TRBJ2-7; v_gene: TRBV20-1; CDR3nt: TGCAGTGCTCAGAAACCCGGGACTAGCGCCATCGAGCAGTACTTC; CDR3aa: CSAQKPGTSAIEQYF
d_gene: -; abundance: -; j_gene: TRBJ2-5; v_gene: TRBV7-9; CDR3nt: TGTGCCAGCAGCTTACAGAAGATGACCCAGTACTTC; CDR3aa: CASSLQKMTQYF
d_gene: -; abundance: few; j_gene: TRBJ2-6; v_gene: TRBV9; CDR3nt: TGTGCCAGCAGCGTAGGTGGCAGGGTCTCTGGGGCCAACGTCCTGACTTTC; CDR3aa: CASSVGGRVSGANVLTF
d_gene: TRBD1; abundance: -; j_gene: TRBJ1-2; v_gene: TRBV4-2; CDR3nt: TGTGCCAGCAGCCAAGTCCCGGGACAGGGGGCGGGCGGCTACACCTTC; CDR3aa: CASSQVPGQGAGGYTF
d_gene: TRBD2; abundance: -; j_gene: TRBJ2-1; v_gene: TRBV12-3/TRBV12-4; CDR3nt: TGTGCCAGCAGCGTAGTAGCGGGGCGGGGAGAGCAGTTCTTC; CDR3aa: CASSVVAGRGEQFF
d_gene: -; abundance: -; j_gene: TRBJ2-4; v_gene: TRBV20-1; CDR3nt: TGCAGTGCCCCCCCCTCCGACGGAAACATTCAGTACTTC; CDR3aa: CSAPPSDGNIQYF
d_gene: -; abundance: -; j_gene: TRBJ2-4; v_gene: TRBV12-3/TRBV12-4; CDR3nt: TGTGCCAGCAGTTTCGGGGGAGGAGGCAAAAACATTCAGTACTTC; CDR3aa: CASSFGGGGKNIQYF
d_gene: TRBD1; abundance: -; j_gene: TRBJ2-5; v_gene: TRBV18; CDR3nt: TGTGCCAGCTCACCTTGGGACAGAGGAGAGACCCAGTACTTC; CDR3aa: CASSPWDRGETQYF
d_gene: -; abundance: -; j_gene: TRBJ2-5; v_gene: TRBV5-5; CDR3nt: TGTGCCACCAGCACTAGCTACCAAGAGACCCAGTACTTC; CDR3aa: CATSTSYQETQYF
d_gene: TRBD2; abundance: -; j_gene: TRBJ2-7; v_gene: TRBV7-9; CDR3nt: TGTGCCAGCAGCTCTAGCGGGGGTAACGAGCAGTACTTC; CDR3aa: CASSSSGGNEQYF
d_gene: -; abundance: -; j_gene: TRBJ2-1; v_gene: TRBV25-1; CDR3nt: TGTGCCAGCAGTGGAGGGCCCACCAGCTCCTACAATGAGCAGTTCTTC; CDR3aa: CASSGGPTSSYNEQFF
d_gene: TRBD2; abundance: -; j_gene: TRBJ2-5; v_gene: TRBV19; CDR3nt: TGTGCCAGTAGTTCGGGGGGGCGCGGAGCCAAGTACCAAGAGACCCAGTACTTC; CDR3aa: CASSSGGRGAKYQETQYF
d_gene: -; abundance: few; j_gene: TRBJ2-1; v_gene: TRBV5-1; CDR3nt: TGCGCCAGCAGCTCCGAGGTGTCCTACAATGAGCAGTTCTTC; CDR3aa: CASSSEVSYNEQFF
d_gene: TRBD2; abundance: once; j_gene: TRBJ2-1; v_gene: TRBV7-2; CDR3nt: TGTGCCAGCAGCTTAGTTAGCGGGGGCCTCTCCTACGAGCAGTTCTTC; CDR3aa: CASSLVSGGLSYEQFF
d_gene: TRBD1; abundance: -; j_gene: TRBJ2-7; v_gene: TRBV24-1; CDR3nt: TGTGCCACCAGTGGCTTCAAACCGGGACAGGGCTCGGAGGGTGAGCAGTACTTC; CDR3aa: CATSGFKPGQGSEGEQYF
d_gene: -; abundance: -; j_gene: TRBJ2-7; v_gene: TRBV28; CDR3nt: TGTGCCAGCGTGGGTGGGGGCTTAGACGAGCAGTACTTC; CDR3aa: CASVGGGLDEQYF
d_gene: TRBD2; abundance: -; j_gene: TRBJ2-7; v_gene: TRBV20-1; CDR3nt: TGCAGTGCTGGGGGTACTAGCGGGGGCTACAATGAGCAGTACTTC; CDR3aa: CSAGGTSGGYNEQYF
d_gene: -; abundance: -; j_gene: TRBJ2-1; v_gene: TRBV25-1; CDR3nt: TGTGCCAGCAGTGAAGCAGAGTCCAATGAGCAGTTCTTC; CDR3aa: CASSEAESNEQFF
d_gene: TRBD1; abundance: -; j_gene: TRBJ2-1; v_gene: TRBV12-3/TRBV12-4; CDR3nt: TGTGCCAGCAGTCCGGGACAGGGTGGTCCCGGCAATGAGCAGTTCTTC; CDR3aa: CASSPGQGGPGNEQFF
d_gene: TRBD1; abundance: -; j_gene: TRBJ1-2; v_gene: TRBV12-3/TRBV12-4; CDR3nt: TGTGCCAGCAGTCTGACGGACAGGGAATATGGCTACACCTTC; CDR3aa: CASSLTDREYGYTF
d_gene: -; abundance: few; j_gene: TRBJ2-3; v_gene: TRBV28; CDR3nt: TGTGCCAGCAGTTTACGCCAAGCTAGCACAGATACGCAGTATTTT; CDR3aa: CASSLRQASTDTQYF
d_gene: TRBD1; abundance: -; j_gene: TRBJ2-5; v_gene: TRBV28; CDR3nt: TGTGCCAGCAGCCGGGACAGAATACAAGAGACCCAGTACTTC; CDR3aa: CASSRDRIQETQYF
d_gene: -; abundance: -; j_gene: TRBJ1-1; v_gene: TRBV2; CDR3nt: TGTGCCAGCAGTGGGAGGGCGGGGACTGAAGCTTTCTTT; CDR3aa: CASSGRAGTEAFF
d_gene: TRBD1; abundance: few; j_gene: TRBJ2-5; v_gene: TRBV10-2; CDR3nt: TGCGCCAGCAGACTGACAGGGTACGACCAAGAGACCCAGTACTTC; CDR3aa: CASRLTGYDQETQYF
d_gene: -; abundance: few; j_gene: TRBJ2-1; v_gene: TRBV5-1; CDR3nt: TGCGCCAGCAGCTTGGGGGCAGGGACGGACAATGAGCAGTTCTTC; CDR3aa: CASSLGAGTDNEQFF
d_gene: TRBD1; abundance: once; j_gene: TRBJ1-2; v_gene: TRBV28; CDR3nt: TGTGCCAGCAGTTTATCTGGACAGGGGCGATTGGACTATGGCTACACCTTC; CDR3aa: CASSLSGQGRLDYGYTF
d_gene: TRBD1; abundance: -; j_gene: TRBJ1-2; v_gene: TRBV29-1; CDR3nt: TGCAGCGGCCGACAGGGATCCGATGGCTACACCTTC; CDR3aa: CSGRQGSDGYTF
d_gene: -; abundance: -; j_gene: TRBJ2-5; v_gene: TRBV20-1; CDR3nt: TGCATTGCTAGACCGCGAGCGACCCAGTACTTC; CDR3aa: CIARPRATQYF
d_gene: -; abundance: -; j_gene: TRBJ2-1; v_gene: TRBV10-3; CDR3nt: TGTGCCAGCACAGGGGGGGGACGTGGCAATGAGCAGTTCTTC; CDR3aa: CASTGGGRGNEQFF
d_gene: -; abundance: -; j_gene: TRBJ2-1; v_gene: TRBV5-1; CDR3nt: TGCGCCTCACAGGGTGTTGGTTACAATGAGCAGTTCTTC; CDR3aa: CASQGVGYNEQFF
d_gene: -; abundance: few; j_gene: TRBJ2-5; v_gene: TRBV20-1; CDR3nt: TGCAGTGCTCCTTCGGCGGCCCAAGAGACCCAGTACTTC; CDR3aa: CSAPSAAQETQYF
d_gene: -; abundance: once; j_gene: TRBJ1-5; v_gene: TRBV18; CDR3nt: TGTGCCAGCTCACCACCCCCGCGCAGGCGGAATCAGCCCCAGCATTTT; CDR3aa: CASSPPPRRRNQPQHF
d_gene: -; abundance: -; j_gene: TRBJ1-1; v_gene: TRBV15; CDR3nt: TGTGCCACCAGCAGAGTGGGAGTTACGACTGAAGCTTTCTTT; CDR3aa: CATSRVGVTTEAFF
d_gene: -; abundance: -; j_gene: TRBJ1-5; v_gene: TRBV29-1; CDR3nt: TGCAGCGTTGAAGATCCGGGGGAGCCCCAGCATTTT; CDR3aa: CSVEDPGEPQHF
d_gene: TRBD2; abundance: few; j_gene: TRBJ2-1; v_gene: TRBV7-2; CDR3nt: TGTGCCAGCAGCCCGATAGCGGGGGCCCACAATGAGCAGTTCTTC; CDR3aa: CASSPIAGAHNEQFF
d_gene: -; abundance: -; j_gene: TRBJ1-2; v_gene: TRBV29-1; CDR3nt: TGCAGCGTTGAAGATCTTGCCCCACAGGGAGCCTATGGCTACACCTTC; CDR3aa: CSVEDLAPQGAYGYTF
d_gene: TRBD2; abundance: few; j_gene: TRBJ2-3; v_gene: TRBV9; CDR3nt: TGTGCCAGCAGCGTAGCTAGCTCTAGCGGGGTGGCAGATACGCAGTATTTT; CDR3aa: CASSVASSSGVADTQYF
d_gene: TRBD1; abundance: few; j_gene: TRBJ2-5; v_gene: TRBV29-1; CDR3nt: TGCAGCGTTGTCCGACAGGGAGACCAAGAGACCCAGTACTTC; CDR3aa: CSVVRQGDQETQYF
d_gene: TRBD2; abundance: -; j_gene: TRBJ2-3; v_gene: TRBV5-1; CDR3nt: TGCGCCAGCAGCCCGAGCGGGGGGATTGGGACAGATACGCAGTATTTT; CDR3aa: CASSPSGGIGTDTQYF
d_gene: -; abundance: -; j_gene: TRBJ1-1; v_gene: TRBV5-1; CDR3nt: TGCGCCAGCAGCTTGGTGGCAGGAGCGAACACTGAAGCTTTCTTT; CDR3aa: CASSLVAGANTEAFF
d_gene: -; abundance: -; j_gene: TRBJ1-1; v_gene: TRBV12-3/TRBV12-4; CDR3nt: TGTGCCAGCAGTTTCGGGCCGGGGGCTAACACTGAAGCTTTCTTT; CDR3aa: CASSFGPGANTEAFF
d_gene: TRBD2; abundance: -; j_gene: TRBJ2-3; v_gene: TRBV28; CDR3nt: TGTGCCAGCAGGCGACTCACTAGCGGGAGCAGGACAGATACGCAGTATTTT; CDR3aa: CASRRLTSGSRTDTQYF
d_gene: -; abundance: few; j_gene: TRBJ1-6; v_gene: TRBV20-1; CDR3nt: TGCAGTGCTAGTAAGGGGAAGGGGTCACCCCTCCACTTT; CDR3aa: CSASKGKGSPLHF
d_gene: -; abundance: -; j_gene: TRBJ1-1; v_gene: TRBV29-1; CDR3nt: TGCAGCGTTGGTACCGGGGCCCAAGAAGCTTTCTTT; CDR3aa: CSVGTGAQEAFF
d_gene: -; abundance: many; j_gene: TRBJ2-1; v_gene: TRBV7-2; CDR3nt: TGTGCCAGCAGCTTAGCGTCCAGCAATGAGCAGTTCTTC; CDR3aa: CASSLASSNEQFF
d_gene: -; abundance: -; j_gene: TRBJ2-5; v_gene: TRBV25-1; CDR3nt: TGTGCCAGCAGTAAGTTCGGCAGACGAGAGACCCAGTACTTC; CDR3aa: CASSKFGRRETQYF
d_gene: -; abundance: few; j_gene: TRBJ2-3; v_gene: TRBV6-4; CDR3nt: TGTGCCAGCAGTGACGTGGGACTGGGCACAGATACGCAGTATTTT; CDR3aa: CASSDVGLGTDTQYF
d_gene: TRBD1; abundance: once; j_gene: TRBJ2-1; v_gene: TRBV2; CDR3nt: TGTGCCAGCAGTGGACAGGGGCGATTAAATGAGCAGTTCTTC; CDR3aa: CASSGQGRLNEQFF
d_gene: TRBD1; abundance: -; j_gene: TRBJ1-2; v_gene: TRBV7-2; CDR3nt: TGTGCCAGCAGCCTACAGGGGGGCGGCTATGGCTACACCTTC; CDR3aa: CASSLQGGGYGYTF
d_gene: -; abundance: -; j_gene: TRBJ2-3; v_gene: TRBV5-6; CDR3nt: TGTGCCAGCAGCTTAAGAGCTAGCGCGAGCACAGATACGCAGTATTTT; CDR3aa: CASSLRASASTDTQYF